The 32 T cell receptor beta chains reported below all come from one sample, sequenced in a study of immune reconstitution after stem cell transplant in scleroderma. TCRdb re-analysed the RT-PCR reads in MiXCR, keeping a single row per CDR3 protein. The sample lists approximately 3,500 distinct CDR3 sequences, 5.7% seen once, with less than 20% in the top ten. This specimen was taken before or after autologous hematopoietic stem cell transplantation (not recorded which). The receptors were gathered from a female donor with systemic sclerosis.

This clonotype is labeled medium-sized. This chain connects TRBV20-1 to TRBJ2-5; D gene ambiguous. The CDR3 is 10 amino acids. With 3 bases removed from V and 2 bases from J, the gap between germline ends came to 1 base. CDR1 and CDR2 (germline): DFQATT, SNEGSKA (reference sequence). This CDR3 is CSASQETQYF. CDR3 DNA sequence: TGCAGTGCTAGTCAAGAGACCCAGTACTTC.

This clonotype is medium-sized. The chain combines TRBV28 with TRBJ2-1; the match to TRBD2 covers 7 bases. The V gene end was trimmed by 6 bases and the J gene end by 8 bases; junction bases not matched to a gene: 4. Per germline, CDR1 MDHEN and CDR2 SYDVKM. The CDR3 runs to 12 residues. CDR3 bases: TGTGCCAGCAGCACGACTAGCTATGAGCAGTTCTTC. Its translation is CASSTTSYEQFF.

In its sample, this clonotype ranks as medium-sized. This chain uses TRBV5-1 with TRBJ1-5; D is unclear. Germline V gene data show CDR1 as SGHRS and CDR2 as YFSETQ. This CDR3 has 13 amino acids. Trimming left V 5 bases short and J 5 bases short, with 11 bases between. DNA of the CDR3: TGCGCCAGCAGTCCGGGAGGGCATCAGCCCCAGCATTTT. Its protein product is CASSPGGHQPQHF.

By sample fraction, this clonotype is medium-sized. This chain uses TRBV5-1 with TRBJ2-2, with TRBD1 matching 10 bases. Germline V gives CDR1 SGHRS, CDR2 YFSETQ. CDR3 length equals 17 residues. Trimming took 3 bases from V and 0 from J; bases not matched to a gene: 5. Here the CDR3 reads CASSSSTGGANTGELFF. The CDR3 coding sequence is TGCGCCAGCAGCTCCTCGACAGGGGGCGCGAACACCGGGGAGCTGTTTTTT.

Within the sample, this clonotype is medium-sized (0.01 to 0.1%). This chain's CDR3 is CSSRRRGAYNSPLHF. The DNA of the CDR3 is TGCAGTAGTCGCCGAAGGGGGGCCTATAATTCACCCCTCCACTTT. The V gene is TRBV20-1, the J gene TRBJ1-6, with a tentative D call TRBD1 (6 bases). The length of the CDR3 is 15 residues. Germline V gene data show CDR1 as DFQATT and CDR2 as SNEGSKA (reference sequence). V was clipped by 8 bases and J by 2 bases, with 16 bases between them.

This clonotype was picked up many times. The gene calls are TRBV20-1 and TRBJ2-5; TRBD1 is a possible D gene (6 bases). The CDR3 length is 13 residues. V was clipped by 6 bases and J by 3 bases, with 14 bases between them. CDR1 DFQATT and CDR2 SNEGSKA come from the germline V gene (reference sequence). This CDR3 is CSAGIGTKETQYF. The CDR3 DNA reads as TGCAGTGCGGGGATCGGGACAAAAGAGACCCAGTACTTC.

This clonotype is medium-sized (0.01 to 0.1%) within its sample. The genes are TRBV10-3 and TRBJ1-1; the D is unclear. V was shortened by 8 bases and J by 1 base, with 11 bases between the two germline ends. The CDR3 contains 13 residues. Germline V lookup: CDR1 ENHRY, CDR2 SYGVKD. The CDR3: CAISIQQNTEAFF. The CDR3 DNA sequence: TGTGCCATCTCGATACAACAGAACACTGAAGCTTTCTTT.

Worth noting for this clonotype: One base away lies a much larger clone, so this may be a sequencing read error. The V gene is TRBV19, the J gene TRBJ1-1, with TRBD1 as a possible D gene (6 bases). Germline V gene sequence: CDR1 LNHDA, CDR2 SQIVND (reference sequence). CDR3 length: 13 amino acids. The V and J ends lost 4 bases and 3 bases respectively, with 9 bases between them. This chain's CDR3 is CASSTYRDTEAFF. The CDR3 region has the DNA TGTGCCAGTAGTACCTACAGGGACACTGAAGCTTTCTTT.

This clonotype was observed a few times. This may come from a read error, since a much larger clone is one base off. CDR3 nucleotides: TGTACCACCAGCAGATTGGGCGAGCAGTACTTC. This translates into CTTSRLGEQYF. The chain links TRBV15 to TRBJ2-7; the D is unclear. The germline CDR1 and CDR2 sequences are LNHNV and YYDKDF (reference sequence). The CDR3 runs 11 residues.

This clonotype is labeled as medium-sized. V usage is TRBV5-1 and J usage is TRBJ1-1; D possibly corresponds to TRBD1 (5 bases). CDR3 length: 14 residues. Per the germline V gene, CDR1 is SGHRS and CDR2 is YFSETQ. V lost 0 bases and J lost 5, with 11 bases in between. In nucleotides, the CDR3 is TGCGCCAGCAGCTTGGAGGGGCGGATTACTGAAGCTTTCTTT. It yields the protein CASSLEGRITEAFF.

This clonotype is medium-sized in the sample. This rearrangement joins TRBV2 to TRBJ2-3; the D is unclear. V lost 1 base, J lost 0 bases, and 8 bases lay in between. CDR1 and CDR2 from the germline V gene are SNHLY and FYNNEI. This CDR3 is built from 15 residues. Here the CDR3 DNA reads TGTGCCAGCAGTGAAGGGACGGCTAGCACAGATACGCAGTATTTT. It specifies CASSEGTASTDTQYF. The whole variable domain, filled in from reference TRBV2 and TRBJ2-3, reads EPEVTQTPSHQVTQMGQEVILRCVPISNHLYFYWYRQILGQKVEFLVSFYNNEISEKSEIFDDQFSVERPDGSNFTLKIRSTKLEDSAMYFCASSEGTASTDTQYFGPGTRLTVL.

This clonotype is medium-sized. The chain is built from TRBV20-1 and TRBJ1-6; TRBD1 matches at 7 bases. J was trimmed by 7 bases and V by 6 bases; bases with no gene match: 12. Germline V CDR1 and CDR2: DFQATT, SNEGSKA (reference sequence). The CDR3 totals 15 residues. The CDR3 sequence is CSATRDRVQNSPLHF. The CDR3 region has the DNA TGCAGTGCGACCCGTGACAGGGTCCAAAATTCACCCCTCCACTTT.

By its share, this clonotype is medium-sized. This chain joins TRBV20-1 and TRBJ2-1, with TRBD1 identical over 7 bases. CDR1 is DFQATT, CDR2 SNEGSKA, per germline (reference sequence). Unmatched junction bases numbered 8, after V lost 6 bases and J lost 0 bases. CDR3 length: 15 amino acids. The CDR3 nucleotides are TGCAGTGCCGGCTGGGGACAGAGCTCCTACAATGAGCAGTTCTTC. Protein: CSAGWGQSSYNEQFF.

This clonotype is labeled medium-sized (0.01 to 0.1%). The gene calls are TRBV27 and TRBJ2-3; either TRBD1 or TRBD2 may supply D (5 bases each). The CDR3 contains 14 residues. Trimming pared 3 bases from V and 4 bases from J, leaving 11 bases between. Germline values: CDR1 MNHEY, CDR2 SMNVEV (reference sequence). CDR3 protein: CASSFQGSADTQYF. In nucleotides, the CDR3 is TGTGCCAGCAGTTTCCAGGGTAGCGCAGATACGCAGTATTTT.

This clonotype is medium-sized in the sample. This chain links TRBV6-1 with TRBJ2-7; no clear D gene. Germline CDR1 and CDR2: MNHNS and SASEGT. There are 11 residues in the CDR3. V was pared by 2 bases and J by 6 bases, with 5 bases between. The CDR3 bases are TGTGCCAGCAGTGAACTGCGCGAGCAGTACTTC. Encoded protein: CASSELREQYF.

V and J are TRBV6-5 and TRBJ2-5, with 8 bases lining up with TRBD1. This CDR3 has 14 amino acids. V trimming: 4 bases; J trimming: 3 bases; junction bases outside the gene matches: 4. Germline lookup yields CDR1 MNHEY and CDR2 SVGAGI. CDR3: CASSSWTGKETQYF. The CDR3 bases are TGTGCCAGCAGTTCTTGGACAGGGAAAGAGACCCAGTACTTC.

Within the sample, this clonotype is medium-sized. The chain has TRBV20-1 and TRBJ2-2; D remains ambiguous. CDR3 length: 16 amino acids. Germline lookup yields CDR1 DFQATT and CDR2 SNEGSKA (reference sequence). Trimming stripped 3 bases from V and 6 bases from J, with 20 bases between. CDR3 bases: TGCAGTGCTAGCCCGCTGGCTAGTGTCTTCCCCGGGGAGCTGTTTTTT. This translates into CSASPLASVFPGELFF.

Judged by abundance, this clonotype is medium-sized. The CDR3 DNA sequence: TGTGCCAGCAGCTTGGGCCACCCAAACATTCAGTACTTC. Its translation is CASSLGHPNIQYF. The J gene is TRBJ2-4, the V gene TRBV7-9, with D unclear. Germline V gene sequence: CDR1 SEHNR, CDR2 FQNEAQ (reference sequence). The ends were cut back, 3 bases at V and 6 bases at J, with 9 bases in the middle. The CDR3 runs to 13 residues.

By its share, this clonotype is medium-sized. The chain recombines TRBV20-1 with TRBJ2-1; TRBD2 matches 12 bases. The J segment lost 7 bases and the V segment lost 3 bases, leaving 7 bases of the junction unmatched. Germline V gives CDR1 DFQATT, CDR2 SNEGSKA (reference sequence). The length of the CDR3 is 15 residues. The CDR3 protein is CSASGLAGGRNEQFF. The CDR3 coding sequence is TGCAGTGCTAGCGGGCTAGCGGGAGGGCGGAATGAGCAGTTCTTC.

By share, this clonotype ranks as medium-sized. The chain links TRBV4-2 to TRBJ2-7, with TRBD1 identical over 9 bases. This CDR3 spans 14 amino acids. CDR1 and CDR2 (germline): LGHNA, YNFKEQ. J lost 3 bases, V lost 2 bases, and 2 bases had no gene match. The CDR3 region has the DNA TGTGCCAGCAGCCAACCGGGACAGGGCTACGAGCAGTACTTC. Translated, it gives CASSQPGQGYEQYF.

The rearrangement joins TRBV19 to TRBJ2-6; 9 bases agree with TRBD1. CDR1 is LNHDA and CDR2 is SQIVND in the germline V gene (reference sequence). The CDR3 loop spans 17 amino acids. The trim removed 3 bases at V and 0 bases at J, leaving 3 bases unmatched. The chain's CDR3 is CASSIGTGSSGANVLTF. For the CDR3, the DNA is TGTGCCAGTAGTATCGGGACAGGGAGCTCTGGGGCCAACGTCCTGACTTTC.

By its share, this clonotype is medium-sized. The CDR3 reads CASSPNVRDYGYTF. The CDR3 bases are TGTGCCAGCTCACCAAACGTCCGCGACTATGGCTACACCTTC. The chain uses TRBV18 and TRBJ1-2, with D unclear. V gave up 2 bases and J gave up 3 bases, with 10 bases separating them. This CDR3 spans 14 amino acids. Per germline, CDR1 KGHSH and CDR2 LQKENI. The full variable domain, with the rest looked up from reference TRBV18 and TRBJ1-2, is NAGVMQNPRHLVRRRGQEARLRCSPMKGHSHVYWYRQLPEEGLKFMVYLQKENIIDESGMPKERFSAEFPKEGPSILRIQQVVRGDSAAYFCASSPNVRDYGYTFGSGTRLTVV.

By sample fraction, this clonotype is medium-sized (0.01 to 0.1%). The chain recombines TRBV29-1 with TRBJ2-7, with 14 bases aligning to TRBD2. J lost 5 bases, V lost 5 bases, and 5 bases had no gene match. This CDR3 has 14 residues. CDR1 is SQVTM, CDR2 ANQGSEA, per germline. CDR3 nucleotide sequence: TGCAGCGTTACCCGACTAGCGGGAGGGGACGAGCAGTACTTC. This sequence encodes CSVTRLAGGDEQYF.

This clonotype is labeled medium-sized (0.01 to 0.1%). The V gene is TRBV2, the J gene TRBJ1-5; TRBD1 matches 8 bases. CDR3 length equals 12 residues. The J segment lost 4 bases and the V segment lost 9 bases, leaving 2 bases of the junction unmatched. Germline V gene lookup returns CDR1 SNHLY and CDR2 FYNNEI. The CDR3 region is CASDRGNQPQHF. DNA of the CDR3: TGTGCCAGTGACAGGGGAAATCAGCCCCAGCATTTT.

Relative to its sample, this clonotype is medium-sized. This CDR3 is CASSLQETQYF. CDR3 nucleotide sequence: TGTGCCAGCAGCTTACAAGAGACCCAGTACTTC. The chain recombines TRBV5-5 with TRBJ2-5; D is unresolved. V shed 2 bases and J shed 2 bases, with 1 base lying between them. The germline CDR1 and CDR2 sequences are SGHKS and YYEKEE (reference sequence). CDR3 length: 11 amino acids. Full variable domain (remainder filled in from reference TRBV5-5 and TRBJ2-5): DAGVTQSPTHLIKTRGQQVTLRCSPISGHKSVSWYQQVLGQGPQFIFQYYEKEERGRGNFPDRFSARQFPNYSSELNVNALLLGDSALYLCASSLQETQYFGPGTRLLVL.

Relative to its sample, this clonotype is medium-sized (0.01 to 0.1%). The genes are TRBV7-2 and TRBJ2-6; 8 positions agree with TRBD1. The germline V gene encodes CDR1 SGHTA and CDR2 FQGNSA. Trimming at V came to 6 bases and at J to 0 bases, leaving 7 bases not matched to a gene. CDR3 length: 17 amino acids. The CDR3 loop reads CASRRNRGFSGANVLTF. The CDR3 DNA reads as TGTGCCAGCAGGAGGAACAGGGGGTTCTCTGGGGCCAACGTCCTGACTTTC.

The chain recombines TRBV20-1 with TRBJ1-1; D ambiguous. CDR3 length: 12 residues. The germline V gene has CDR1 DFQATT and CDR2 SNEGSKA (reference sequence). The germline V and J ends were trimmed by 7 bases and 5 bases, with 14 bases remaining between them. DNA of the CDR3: TGCAGTGGCGCAGGACTCGGGACTGAAGCTTTCTTT. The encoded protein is CSGAGLGTEAFF.

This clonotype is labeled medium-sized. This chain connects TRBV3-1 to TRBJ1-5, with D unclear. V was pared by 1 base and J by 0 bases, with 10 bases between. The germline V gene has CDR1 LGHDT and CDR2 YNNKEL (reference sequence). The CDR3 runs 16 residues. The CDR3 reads CASSQGGQHSNQPQHF. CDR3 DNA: TGTGCCAGCAGCCAAGGTGGTCAGCATAGCAATCAGCCCCAGCATTTT.

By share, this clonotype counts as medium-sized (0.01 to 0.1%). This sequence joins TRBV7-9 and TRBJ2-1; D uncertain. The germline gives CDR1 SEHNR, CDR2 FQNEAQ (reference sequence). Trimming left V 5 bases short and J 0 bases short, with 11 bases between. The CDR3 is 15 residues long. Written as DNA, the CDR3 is TGTGCCAGCAGCCCCGTAACGGGCTCCTACAATGAGCAGTTCTTC. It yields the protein CASSPVTGSYNEQFF.

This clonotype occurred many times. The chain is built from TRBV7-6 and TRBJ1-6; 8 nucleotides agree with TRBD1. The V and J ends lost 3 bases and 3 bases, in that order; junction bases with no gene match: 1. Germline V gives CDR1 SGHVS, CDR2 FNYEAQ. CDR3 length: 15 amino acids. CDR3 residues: CASSLGTGYNSPLHF. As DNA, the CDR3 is TGTGCCAGCAGCTTGGGGACAGGCTATAATTCACCCCTCCACTTT.

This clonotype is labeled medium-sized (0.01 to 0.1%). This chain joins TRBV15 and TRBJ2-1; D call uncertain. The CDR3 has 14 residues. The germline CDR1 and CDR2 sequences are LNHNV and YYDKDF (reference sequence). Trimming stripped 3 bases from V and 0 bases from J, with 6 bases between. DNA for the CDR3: TGTGCCACCAGCAGCCCCTACTCCTACAATGAGCAGTTCTTC. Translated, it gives CATSSPYSYNEQFF. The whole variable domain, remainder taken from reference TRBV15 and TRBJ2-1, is DAMVIQNPRYQVTQFGKPVTLSCSQTLNHNVMYWYQQKSSQAPKLLFHYYDKDFNNEADTPDNFQSRRPNTSFCFLDIRSPGLGDTAMYLCATSSPYSYNEQFFGPGTRLTVL.

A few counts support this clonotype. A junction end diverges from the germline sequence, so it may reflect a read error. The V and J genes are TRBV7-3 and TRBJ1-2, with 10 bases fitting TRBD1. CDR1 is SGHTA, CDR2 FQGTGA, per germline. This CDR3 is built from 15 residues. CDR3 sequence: CVSSLRTGGNYGYTF. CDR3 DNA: TGTGTCAGCAGCTTACGGACAGGGGGAAACTATGGCTACACCTTC.